The 24 T cell receptor beta chains below were found in one sample sequenced in a study of tumor-infiltrating lymphocytes in primary liver carcinoma. Alongside blood RNA obtained from unsorted whole blood, germline DNA was also extracted. TCR beta cDNA was reverse-transcribed from roughly 520 ng of total RNA. The reaction used a constant-region primer and ProtoScript II reverse transcriptase. Libraries of TCR beta came from three nested multiplex PCR rounds with slightly modified ARM-PCR. TRBV1-TRBV30 forward primers paired with a C-beta reverse primer were used in the first two PCR rounds, which ran approximately 10 cycles each. Each CDR3 protein gets one entry after TCRdb re-called the multiplex PCR reads with MiXCR. Of about 320,000 distinct CDR3 sequences listed, almost 60% are singletons. The sample comprised peripheral blood. The receptors come from a woman aged 30 to 39 with primary liver carcinoma and hepatitis B virus infection.

Turning to this clonotype: One junction end does not reproduce the germline sequence, and a read error may be involved. The chain links TRBV6-5 to TRBJ1-4, with D perhaps matching TRBD1 (5 bases). The CDR3 contains 16 residues. Germline loops: CDR1 MNHEY, CDR2 SVGAGI. CDR3 sequence: CASRGGATATNEKLSF. In nucleotides, the CDR3 is TGTGCCAGCAGGGGAGGGGCCACCGCGACTAATGAAAAACTGTCTTTT.

This chain uses TRBV5-4 with TRBJ1-5, with D perhaps matching TRBD1 (5 bases). The CDR3 is 13 amino acids. Trimming took 0 bases from V and 9 from J, leaving 10 bases between them. CDR1 and CDR2 (germline): SGHNT, YYREEE (reference sequence). The CDR3 here is CASSLGGSRPQHF. CDR3 nucleotide sequence: TGTGCCAGCAGCTTGGGGGGCTCGCGGCCCCAGCATTTT.

A note on this clonotype: This sequence may be a read error, since a much larger clone differs from it by one base. The chain links TRBV4-1 to TRBJ2-5, with 7 positions matching TRBD1. With V trimmed by 8 bases and J by 1 base, 10 bases remained unmatched. This CDR3 comprises 15 residues. CDR1 MGHRA and CDR2 YSYEKL come from the germline V gene. CDR3 DNA sequence: TGCGCCAGCTCTGGAAGACAGGGCGGCCAAGAGACCCAGTACTTC. Its translation: CASSGRQGGQETQYF.

This chain joins TRBV6-1 and TRBJ2-3, with 8 bases matching TRBD2. Germline lookup yields CDR1 MNHNS and CDR2 SASEGT. CDR3 length: 18 amino acids. Losses at the gene ends were 7 bases for V and 2 bases for J; bases not matched to a gene: 17. CDR3 DNA: TGTGCCAGCACCCGGAGATCGGGGCTAGCGGGTATCACAGATACGCAGTATTTT. The encoded protein is CASTRRSGLAGITDTQYF.

The V call is TRBV29-1, the J call TRBJ2-1; TRBD1 aligns across 8 bases. The CDR3 extends over 17 amino acids. J lost 2 bases, V lost 7 bases, and 16 bases had no gene match. CDR1 SQVTM and CDR2 ANQGSEA come from the germline V gene. The CDR3 reads CSAGQGLTRAAYNEQFF. The CDR3 coding sequence is TGCAGCGCCGGACAGGGTTTAACAAGAGCGGCCTACAATGAGCAGTTCTTC.

The chain combines TRBV11-2 with TRBJ2-2, with no clear D. Germline lookup yields CDR1 SGHAT and CDR2 FQNNGV. CDR3 size: 12 residues. V was clipped by 6 bases and J by 9 bases, with 11 bases between them. The chain's CDR3 is CASSSVWRELFF. CDR3 nucleotide sequence: TGTGCCAGCAGTTCAGTGTGGCGGGAGCTGTTTTTT.

This clonotype was picked up many times. This chain joins TRBV6-5 and TRBJ2-1, with 8 positions matching TRBD1. V dropped 6 bases and J dropped 0; count of bases not matched to a gene: 13. The CDR3 has 18 amino acids. Germline assignment: CDR1 MNHEY and CDR2 SVGAGI. DNA for the CDR3: TGTGCCAGCAGCCTCAGGGGGCCTTATACGAGCTCCTACAATGAGCAGTTCTTC. This sequence encodes CASSLRGPYTSSYNEQFF.

V is TRBV6-2 or TRBV6-3 and J is TRBJ1-1; tentatively, D is TRBD1 (6 bases). This CDR3 spans 13 amino acids. The germline V gene has CDR1 MNHEY and CDR2 SVGEGT. In DNA form, the CDR3 reads TGTGTCGTGGGGGGCCAGGAGGGGACTGAAGCTTTCTTT. Residues: CVVGGQEGTEAFF.

The rearrangement joins TRBV7-9 to TRBJ2-3, with D possibly being TRBD2 (5 bases). CDR3 size: 14 residues. CDR1 and CDR2 (germline): SEHNR, FQNEAQ (reference sequence). Trimming took 8 bases from V and 1 from J, leaving 13 bases between them. The DNA of the CDR3 is TGTGCCAGCGCCTTCGGGGTAGGCACAGATACGCAGTATTTT. Its protein is CASAFGVGTDTQYF.

In the case of this clonotype: The conserved final phenylalanine or tryptophan is absent from the CDR3, which likely points to a read error. The CDR3 coding sequence is TGTGCCAGCAGTTTGGGGCGCAATGAGCAGTACCTC. Translating gives CASSLGRNEQYL. The V and J genes are TRBV12-3 or TRBV12-4 and TRBJ2-7; a weak D match, TRBD1 (5 bases). This CDR3 has 12 amino acids. Trimming left V 3 bases short and J 7 bases short, with 10 bases between.

The chain combines TRBV7-2 with TRBJ2-6, with D possibly being TRBD1 (6 bases). The CDR3 runs to 16 residues. The germline V gene encodes CDR1 SGHTA and CDR2 FQGNSA. Trimming removed 4 bases at V and 4 bases at J, with 14 bases between. CDR3 nucleotide sequence: TGTGCCAGCAGCTCCGGACGAAGGGGGGGGGCCAACGTCCTGACTTTC. Protein sequence: CASSSGRRGGANVLTF. Full variable domain (missing parts from reference TRBV7-2 and TRBJ2-6): GAGVSQSPSNKVTEKGKDVELRCDPISGHTALYWYRQSLGQGLEFLIYFQGNSAPDKSGLPSDRFSAERTGGSVSTLTIQRTQQEDSAVYLCASSSGRRGGANVLTFGAGSRLTVL.

This clonotype was seen many times. The chain employs TRBV13 and TRBJ2-7; the D gene is possibly TRBD1 (6 bases). CDR1 is PRHDT, CDR2 FYEKMQ, per germline (reference sequence). V was cut by 4 bases and J by 3 bases, with 16 bases left in between. The CDR3 sequence is 15 residues long. The CDR3 DNA is TGTGCCAGCAGCTGCGGCGGCAGGGGTTTCTACGAGCAGTACTTC. Amino acid sequence: CASSCGGRGFYEQYF.

In this sample, this clonotype turned up a few times. This chain links TRBV30 with TRBJ2-7, with TRBD2 matching 10 bases. J was trimmed by 5 bases and V by 0 bases; bases with no gene match: 19. Per germline, CDR1 GTSNPN and CDR2 SVGIG (reference sequence). The CDR3 has 19 residues. The CDR3 spells CAWSVRDSSGRAIKHEQYF. The DNA for the CDR3 is TGTGCCTGGAGTGTACGGGACTCCAGCGGGAGGGCGATCAAGCACGAGCAGTACTTC.

Comments on this clonotype: An end of the junction does not agree with germline; a read error may underlie this. The chain employs TRBV11-2 and TRBJ2-7; D ambiguous. CDR1 is SGHAT, CDR2 FQNNGV, per germline. The CDR3 sequence is 14 residues long. The CDR3: CANSMSGSASEQYF. CDR3 DNA: TGTGCCAACAGCATGTCCGGGTCAGCTTCCGAGCAGTACTTC.

Many counts were recorded for this clonotype. V is TRBV6-2 or TRBV6-3 and J is TRBJ2-7; 9 positions agree with TRBD2. The CDR3 loop spans 16 amino acids. The J segment lost 2 bases and the V segment lost 2 bases, leaving 7 bases of the junction unmatched. Germline V gene sequence: CDR1 MNHEY, CDR2 SVGEGT. CDR3 sequence reads: CASSYPLAGTPYEQYF. CDR3 bases: TGTGCCAGCAGTTACCCCCTAGCGGGAACTCCCTACGAGCAGTACTTC.

Points on this clonotype: The germline gene is not matched at one end of the junction; a read error may be the cause. The CDR3 reads CASCLNPYGYTF. The CDR3 DNA is TGTGCCAGCTGTTTAAATCCCTATGGCTACACCTTC. The V and J genes are TRBV12-3 or TRBV12-4 and TRBJ1-2; D is unclear. This CDR3 spans 12 amino acids.

This clonotype was seen just once. A much larger clone lies one base from this, so it may be a read error. V is TRBV29-1 and J is TRBJ2-7, with TRBD1 as a possible D gene (6 bases). Trimming shortened V by 5 bases and J by 3 bases, and 14 bases separated the two germline ends. The CDR3 spans 13 residues. The germline V gene encodes CDR1 SQVTM and CDR2 ANQGSEA. The CDR3 reads CSVIQQGFYEQYF. The DNA of the CDR3 is TGCAGCGTTATTCAACAGGGATTCTACGAGCAGTACTTC.

CDR3 in DNA: TGTGCCTGGAGTCCGGGACAGCTTTTTTATGGCTACACCTTC. As protein: CAWSPGQLFYGYTF. The rearrangement links TRBV30 to TRBJ1-2; 7 bases are a match to TRBD1. The V and J ends lost 2 bases and 5 bases, in that order; junction bases with no gene match: 8. Germline loops: CDR1 GTSNPN, CDR2 SVGIG (reference sequence). This CDR3 is 14 amino acids long.

The genes are TRBV28 and TRBJ2-5, with 10 bases fitting TRBD2. Germline V gene data show CDR1 as MDHEN and CDR2 as SYDVKM. V was clipped by 10 bases and J by 4 bases; unmatched bases: 12. The CDR3 length is 15 residues. The CDR3 bases are TGTGCCACCTCCGATAGCGGGAGGTCCGCAGAGACCCAGTACTTC. Its protein is CATSDSGRSAETQYF. The full variable domain, rest sourced from reference TRBV28 and TRBJ2-5, is DVKVTQSSRYLVKRTGEKVFLECVQDMDHENMFWYRQDPGLGLRLIYFSYDVKMKEKGDIPEGYSVSREKKERFSLILESASTNQTSMYLCATSDSGRSAETQYFGPGTRLLVL.

The V and J genes are TRBV29-1 and TRBJ1-1; 7 positions match TRBD1. Per the germline V gene, CDR1 is SQVTM and CDR2 is ANQGSEA. The CDR3 totals 13 residues. The V gene end was trimmed by 6 bases and the J gene end by 5 bases; junction bases not matched to a gene: 9. In nucleotides, the CDR3 is TGCAGCGTAGAACGACAGGGCGGGACTGAAGCTTTCTTT. Amino acids: CSVERQGGTEAFF.

This clonotype was detected once. Relative to the germline gene, one junction end is altered; a read error may explain this. The chain combines TRBV28 with TRBJ2-3, with TRBD2 matching over 8 bases. The CDR3 extends over 16 amino acids. From germline, CDR1 is MDHEN and CDR2 SYDVKM. The CDR3 reads CTSSYSGRGSTDTLYF. CDR3 DNA: TGTACCAGCAGTTACAGCGGGAGAGGGAGCACAGATACGCTGTATTTT.

This chain uses TRBV7-9 with TRBJ2-7; D possibly corresponds to TRBD1 (6 bases). This CDR3 has 14 residues. Germline-derived CDR1 and CDR2 are SEHNR and FQNEAQ (reference sequence). V lost 4 bases, J lost 3 bases, and 13 bases lay in between. This CDR3 reads CASSYRTDSYEQYF. CDR3 bases: TGTGCCAGCAGCTATAGGACAGACAGCTACGAGCAGTACTTC.

As concerns this clonotype: Compared with germline, one end of the junction differs, possibly owing to a read error. The chain combines TRBV28 with TRBJ2-2; unclear D gene. The length of the CDR3 is 13 residues. CDR1 and CDR2 (germline): MDHEN, SYDVKM. CDR3 sequence (DNA): TGTGCCACCAGTTCCCTTTCCACTGGGGAGCTGTTTTTT. It encodes CATSSLSTGELFF.

V and J are TRBV30 and TRBJ1-4, with D maybe TRBD1 (6 bases). Germline V gene data show CDR1 as GTSNPN and CDR2 as SVGIG (reference sequence). V lost 5 bases and J lost 6, with 16 bases in between. This CDR3 spans 14 amino acids. The CDR3 DNA reads TGTGCCTGGGGGGACGGAGGGGGTTATGAAAAACTGTTTTTT. Translation: CAWGDGGGYEKLFF.